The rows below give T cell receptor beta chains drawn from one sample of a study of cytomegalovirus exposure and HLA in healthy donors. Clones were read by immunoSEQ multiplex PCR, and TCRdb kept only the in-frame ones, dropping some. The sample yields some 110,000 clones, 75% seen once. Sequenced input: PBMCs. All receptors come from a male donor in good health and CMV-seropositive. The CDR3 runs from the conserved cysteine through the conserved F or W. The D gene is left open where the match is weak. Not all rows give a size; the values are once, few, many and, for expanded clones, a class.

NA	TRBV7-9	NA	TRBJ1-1	CASSLVTPLAFF	TGTGCCAGCAGCTTAGTTACACCTTTGGCTTTCTTT
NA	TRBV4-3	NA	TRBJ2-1	CASSQDAYSYNEQFF	TGCGCCAGCAGCCAAGATGCGTATTCCTACAATGAGCAGTTCTTC
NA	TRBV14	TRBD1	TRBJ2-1	CASSQSDRVSDEQFF	TGTGCCAGCAGCCAATCGGACAGGGTTTCGGATGAGCAGTTCTTC
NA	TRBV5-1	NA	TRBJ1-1	CASSLTTRDTEAFF	TGCGCCAGCAGCTTGACCACACGGGACACTGAAGCTTTCTTT
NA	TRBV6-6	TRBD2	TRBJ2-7	CASQREGLGYEQYF	TGTGCCAGCCAGCGGGAGGGCCTCGGCTACGAGCAGTACTTC
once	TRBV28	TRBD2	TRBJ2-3	CASSLWSSGTDTQYF	TGTGCCAGCAGTTTATGGAGTAGCGGGACAGATACGCAGTATTTT
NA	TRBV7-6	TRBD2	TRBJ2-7	CASSPLAGGRYEQYF	TGTGCCAGCAGCCCCTTAGCGGGAGGGAGGTACGAGCAGTACTTC
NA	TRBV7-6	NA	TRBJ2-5	CASSPKGGRETQYF	TGTGCCAGCAGCCCCAAGGGGGGGCGGGAGACCCAGTACTTC
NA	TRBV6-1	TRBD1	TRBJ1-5	CASSATGGRSNQPQHF	TGTGCCAGCAGTGCAACAGGGGGGCGTAGCAATCAGCCCCAGCATTTT
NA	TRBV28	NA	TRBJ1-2	CASSEGFRQGYTF	TGTGCCAGCAGTGAGGGATTTCGGCAGGGCTACACCTTC
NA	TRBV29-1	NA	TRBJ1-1	CSVDGRGTNTEAFF	TGCAGCGTTGATGGCAGGGGAACAAACACTGAAGCTTTCTTT
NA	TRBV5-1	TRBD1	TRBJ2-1	CASSFGTGDLNEQFF	TGCGCCAGCAGCTTTGGGACAGGGGACTTGAATGAGCAGTTCTTC
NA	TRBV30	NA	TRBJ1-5	CAWNRRGGSNQPQHF	TGTGCCTGGAACCGCAGGGGAGGGAGCAATCAGCCCCAGCATTTT
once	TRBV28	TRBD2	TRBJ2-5	CASSLGSSGTQETQYF	TGTGCCAGCAGCTTAGGTTCTAGCGGGACTCAAGAGACCCAGTACTTC
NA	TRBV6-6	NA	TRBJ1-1	CASSPQGYTEAFF	TGTGCCAGCAGCCCTCAGGGGTACACTGAAGCTTTCTTT
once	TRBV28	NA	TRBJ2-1	CASSPPGGPYNEQFF	TGTGCCAGCAGCCCCCCAGGGGGGCCCTACAATGAGCAGTTCTTC
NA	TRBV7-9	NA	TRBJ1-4	CASSFLYGEKTNEKLFF	TGTGCCAGCAGCTTTCTCTACGGAGAAAAAACTAATGAAAAACTGTTTTTT
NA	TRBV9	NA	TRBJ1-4	CASSVSGRATNEKLFF	TGTGCCAGCAGCGTTTCAGGGAGGGCAACTAATGAAAAACTGTTTTTT
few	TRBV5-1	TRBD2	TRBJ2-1	CASSSGGGGPYNEQFF	TGCGCCAGCAGCTCTGGTGGCGGGGGGCCCTACAATGAGCAGTTCTTC
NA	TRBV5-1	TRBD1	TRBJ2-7	CASSLGTGGIYEQYF	TGCGCCAGCAGCTTAGGGACAGGGGGCATTTACGAGCAGTACTTC
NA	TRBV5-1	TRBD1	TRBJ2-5	CASSWGLGGPETQYF	TGCGCCAGCAGCTGGGGGTTAGGGGGCCCAGAGACCCAGTACTTC
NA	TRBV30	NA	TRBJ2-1	CAWSRTSYYNERFF	TGTGCCTGGAGTAGAACTAGCTACTACAATGAGCGGTTCTTC
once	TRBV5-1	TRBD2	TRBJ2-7	CASSLGHLGTSGRASYEQYF	TGCGCCAGCAGCTTGGGACACTTGGGTACTAGCGGGAGGGCCTCCTACGAGCAGTACTTC
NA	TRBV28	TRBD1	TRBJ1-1	CASSLGSTGGGTEAFF	TGTGCCAGCAGTTTGGGGTCAACAGGGGGTGGCACTGAAGCTTTCTTT
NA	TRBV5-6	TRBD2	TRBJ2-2	CASSATSQNTGELFF	TGTGCCAGCAGTGCGACTAGCCAAAACACCGGGGAGCTGTTTTTT
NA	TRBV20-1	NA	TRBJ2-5	CSAPSAKTQYF	TGCAGTGCTCCAAGCGCGAAGACCCAGTACTTC
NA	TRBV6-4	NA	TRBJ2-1	CASSTTSFNEQFF	TGTGCCAGCAGTACAACAAGTTTCAATGAGCAGTTCTTC
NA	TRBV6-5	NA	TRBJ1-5	CASSVFLSGVQPQHF	TGTGCCAGCAGTGTTTTCTTATCGGGGGTTCAGCCCCAGCATTTT
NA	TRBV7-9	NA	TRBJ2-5	CASRFEAVRETQYF	TGTGCCAGCAGGTTCGAGGCGGTGAGGGAGACCCAGTACTTC
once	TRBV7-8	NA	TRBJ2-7	CASRPGSSYEQYF	TGTGCCAGCAGACCAGGTAGTTCCTACGAGCAGTACTTC
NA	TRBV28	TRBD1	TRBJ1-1	CASGQAHTEAFF	TGTGCCAGCGGACAGGCGCACACTGAAGCTTTCTTT